The present T cell receptor (beta chain) was sequenced within a study of OX40 agonist ivuxolimab in advanced cancers. Study as a whole: Administration of intravenous ivuxolimab to patients occurred every 2 weeks at 0.01 to 10 mg/kg. People in dose escalation had one of these cancers: hepatocellular carcinoma, melanoma, renal cell or head and neck cancer. General study findings and limits: Among expanded peripheral T cells, antigen specificity went undetermined.

Clones were read by immunoSEQ multiplex PCR, and TCRdb kept only the in-frame ones, dropping some. The sample comprises around 85,000 clones, about 90% of which are singletons, and 1.5% to 2% rests with the top ten. Worth noting for this clone: Its specificity is not known.

Germline V lookup: CDR1 ENHRY, CDR2 SYGVKD. The CDR3 totals 15 residues. This TCR was recovered from an adult with an advanced solid tumor such as melanoma, head and neck, liver or kidney cancer. This chain connects TRBV10-3 to TRBJ2-5, with a tentative D call TRBD1 (6 bases). The J call may be wrong; the DNA end is better matched by TRBJ2-7. The starting material was CD4+ or CD8+ T cells sorted from blood, obtained in a trial of the OX40 agonist ivuxolimab. The CDR3 DNA reads as TGTGCCATCAGTGGATTTCAGGGGACCTCCTACGAGCAGTACTTC. Its protein is CAISGFQGTSYEQYF.